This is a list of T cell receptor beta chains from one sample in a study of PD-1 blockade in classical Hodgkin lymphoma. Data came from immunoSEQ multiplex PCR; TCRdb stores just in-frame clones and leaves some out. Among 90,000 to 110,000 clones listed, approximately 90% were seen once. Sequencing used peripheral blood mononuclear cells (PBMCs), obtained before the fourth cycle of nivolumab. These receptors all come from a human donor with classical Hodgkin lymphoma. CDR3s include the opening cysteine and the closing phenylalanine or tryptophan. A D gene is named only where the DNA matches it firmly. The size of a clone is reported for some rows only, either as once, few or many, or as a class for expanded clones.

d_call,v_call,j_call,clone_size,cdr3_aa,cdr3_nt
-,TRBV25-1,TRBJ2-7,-,CASSARDGYYEQYF,TGTGCCAGCAGTGCCCGGGACGGCTACTACGAGCAGTACTTC
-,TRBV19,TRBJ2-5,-,CASSNDRQETQYF,TGTGCCAGTAGCAACGACCGACAAGAGACCCAGTACTTC
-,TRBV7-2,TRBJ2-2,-,CASSSPGDTGELFF,TGTGCCAGCAGCTCACCTGGAGACACCGGGGAGCTGTTTTTT
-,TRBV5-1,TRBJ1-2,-,CASSPIRSYGYTF,TGCGCCAGCAGCCCGATTCGAAGTTATGGCTACACCTTC
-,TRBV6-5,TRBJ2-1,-,CASSYSMVAEQFF,TGTGCCAGCAGTTACTCGATGGTGGCTGAGCAGTTCTTC
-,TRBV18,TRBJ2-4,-,CASSPAAKNIQYF,TGTGCCAGCTCACCGGCAGCCAAAAACATTCAGTACTTC
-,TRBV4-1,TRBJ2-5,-,CASSQDSRQETQYF,TGCGCCAGCAGCCAAGATAGCAGGCAAGAGACCCAGTACTTC
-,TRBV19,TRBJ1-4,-,CASRVVGDFEKLFF,TGTGCCAGTAGAGTGGTAGGGGACTTTGAAAAACTGTTTTTT
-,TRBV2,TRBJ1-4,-,CASSEARGSLFF,TGTGCCAGCAGTGAAGCAAGGGGGTCACTGTTTTTT
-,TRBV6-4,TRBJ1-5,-,CASSEEFSNQPQHF,TGTGCCAGCAGTGAAGAGTTTAGCAATCAGCCCCAGCATTTT
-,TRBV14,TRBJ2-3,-,CASSQDEAGWATDTQYF,TGTGCCAGCAGCCAAGATGAGGCGGGATGGGCCACAGATACGCAGTATTTT
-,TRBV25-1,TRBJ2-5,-,CASSELYLGETQYF,TGTGCCAGCAGTGAATTATATCTCGGGGAGACCCAGTACTTC
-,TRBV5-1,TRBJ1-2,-,CASSFGTDGYTF,TGCGCCAGCAGCTTCGGGACGGATGGCTACACCTTC
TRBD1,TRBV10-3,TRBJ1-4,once,CAIRKTGTNEKLFF,TGTGCCATCAGAAAGACAGGGACTAATGAAAAACTGTTTTTT
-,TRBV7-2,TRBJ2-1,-,CASSSTGTRYNEQFF,TGTGCCAGCAGCTCGACCGGGACCCGATACAATGAGCAGTTCTTC
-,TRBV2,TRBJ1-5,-,CASSVYGASQPQHF,TGTGCCAGCAGTGTATACGGGGCTAGTCAGCCCCAGCATTTT
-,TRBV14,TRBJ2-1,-,CATQGPFNEQFF,TGTGCCACTCAAGGGCCGTTCAATGAGCAGTTCTTC
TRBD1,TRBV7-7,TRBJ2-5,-,CASSHGQGREETQYF,TGTGCTAGCAGCCACGGACAGGGGAGGGAAGAGACCCAGTACTTC
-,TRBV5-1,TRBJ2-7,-,CASSLTAGVPEQYF,TGCGCCAGCAGCTTAACGGCAGGGGTTCCCGAGCAGTACTTC
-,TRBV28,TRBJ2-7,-,CASRRGEQYF,TGTGCCAGCAGGAGGGGCGAGCAGTACTTC
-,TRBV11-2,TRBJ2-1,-,CASSFRTPKSLNEQFF,TGTGCCAGCAGCTTCAGGACCCCTAAGAGCCTGAATGAGCAGTTCTTC
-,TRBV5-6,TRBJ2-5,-,CASSLGTGGETQYF,TGTGCCAGCAGCTTGGGGACAGGAGGGGAGACCCAGTACTTC
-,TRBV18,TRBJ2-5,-,CASSRQDQETQYF,TGTGCCAGCTCACGACAGGATCAAGAGACCCAGTACTTC
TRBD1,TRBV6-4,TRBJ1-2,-,CASSPGQSYGYTF,TGTGCCAGCAGTCCGGGACAGAGCTATGGCTACACCTTC
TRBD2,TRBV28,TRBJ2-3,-,CASSLPPLAGRTDTQYF,TGTGCCAGCAGTTTACCCCCCCTAGCGGGCCGCACAGATACGCAGTATTTT
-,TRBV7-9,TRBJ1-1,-,CASSLEVNTEAFF,TGTGCCAGCAGCTTAGAGGTGAACACTGAAGCTTTCTTT
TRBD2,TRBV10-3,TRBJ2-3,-,CAISESPLAGDDTDTQYF,TGTGCCATCAGTGAGAGCCCACTAGCGGGAGACGATACAGATACGCAGTATTTT
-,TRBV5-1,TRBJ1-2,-,CASSSSWDGLYGYTF,TGCGCCAGCAGCTCATCATGGGACGGCCTCTATGGCTACACCTTC
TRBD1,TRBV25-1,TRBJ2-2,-,CASTTGQGAVGNTGELFF,TGTGCCAGCACCACGGGGCAGGGGGCAGTGGGGAACACCGGGGAGCTGTTTTTT
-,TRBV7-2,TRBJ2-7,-,CASSLGGRYEQYF,TGTGCCAGCAGCTTAGGTGGGAGATACGAGCAGTACTTC
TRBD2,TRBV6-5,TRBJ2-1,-,CASSSPLAARGQFF,TGTGCCAGCAGTTCCCCACTAGCGGCCAGGGGACAGTTCTTC
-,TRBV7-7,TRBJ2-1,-,CASSSKGGGGEQFF,TGTGCTAGCAGCTCCAAGGGGGGTGGTGGGGAGCAGTTCTTC
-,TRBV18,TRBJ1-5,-,CASSPAGAASNQPQHF,TGTGCCAGCTCACCCGCAGGGGCCGCGAGCAATCAGCCCCAGCATTTT
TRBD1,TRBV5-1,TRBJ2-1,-,CASSFRTGRNEQFF,TGCGCCAGCAGCTTTAGGACAGGGAGGAATGAGCAGTTCTTC
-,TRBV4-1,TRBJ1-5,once,CASSQDPAVDQPQHF,TGCGCCAGCAGCCAAGATCCGGCAGTTGATCAGCCCCAGCATTTT
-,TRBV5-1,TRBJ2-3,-,CASSFGTDTQYF,TGCGCCAGCAGCTTTGGAACAGATACGCAGTATTTT
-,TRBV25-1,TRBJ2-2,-,CASSERGTGELFF,TGTGCCAGCAGTGAAAGAGGCACCGGGGAGCTGTTTTTT
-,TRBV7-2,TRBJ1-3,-,CASSLEFSGNTIYF,TGTGCCAGCAGCTTAGAGTTCTCTGGAAACACCATATATTTT
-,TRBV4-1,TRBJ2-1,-,CASSQEQSGFYNEQFF,TGCGCCAGCAGCCAAGAACAGAGCGGTTTCTACAATGAGCAGTTCTTC
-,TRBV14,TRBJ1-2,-,CASSQAGGHNYGYTF,TGTGCCAGCAGCCAAGCTGGAGGACACAACTATGGCTACACCTTC